This T cell receptor (beta chain) is from a study of blood T cell repertoires in COVID-19. To note about this clone: The sample contains more than one DNA sequence encoding this CDR3.

Seattle patient enrollment occurred during active infection, with longitudinal follow-up thereafter. Clones were sequenced by immunoSEQ multiplex PCR, and TCRdb holds only the in-frame ones, with some missing. The table has about 160,000 clones, around 84% seen once. This clonotype was sampled from a woman aged 45 to 65 with COVID-19, enrolled during active disease. The sequencing input was peripheral blood.

The CDR3 protein is CASSPQGGANYGYTF. The CDR3, as DNA: TGCGCCAGCAGCCCCCAGGGGGGAGCTAACTATGGCTACACCTTC. The rearrangement uses TRBV5-1 and TRBJ1-2, with 7 bases that match TRBD1. Germline assignment: CDR1 SGHRS and CDR2 YFSETQ. The CDR3 is made up of 15 amino acids. Trimming took 4 bases from V and 0 from J; bases not matched to a gene: 6.